The clone carrying this T cell receptor (beta chain) was seen ten or more times. Its antigen is as yet unknown. Patients were excluded for uncontrolled infection, other autoimmune disease, pregnancy or lactation. This entry belongs to a study of T cells in Graves' hyperthyroidism and ophthalmopathy. About the research overall: Once the initial diagnosis was made, peripheral blood was obtained before any treatment. Study outcomes and limitations: For ophthalmopathy, model prediction preceded onset by a median approximately 6 months. Blood also held most thyroid clonotypes expanded beyond 0.001.

Germline-derived CDR1 and CDR2 are DFQATT and SNEGSKA (reference sequence). V was cut by 6 bases and J by 7 bases, with 22 bases left in between. The length of the CDR3 is 15 residues. The TCR beta CDR3 regions underwent amplification using RNA transcripts as the source. Primed by the HTBI set, a first-round RT-PCR was run on the TCR CDR3. MiXCR, applied by TCRdb to the multiplex PCR reads, yields one record per CDR3 protein. The data show about 420,000 distinct CDR3 sequences, roughly 13% seen once. This chain connects TRBV20-1 to TRBJ2-1; a possible D gene is TRBD2 (6 bases). The receptor comes from a woman aged 18-29 years with Graves' hyperthyroidism. Material for sequencing was blood. CDR3: CSAFPYGTWGNEQFF. CDR3 DNA sequence: TGCAGTGCCTTCCCCTACGGGACTTGGGGGAATGAGCAGTTCTTC.